The following is a T cell receptor (beta chain) sequence with its context. What it binds is not known. Sequencing used immunoSEQ multiplex PCR; TCRdb keeps in-frame clones, though not all of them. The sample records some 110,000 clones, 80% to 85% being singletons. The CDR3 has 17 amino acids. V was trimmed by 4 bases and J by 4 bases, leaving 23 bases between them. CDR1 and CDR2 from the germline V gene are SGHRS and YFSETQ. These data come from a study of radiation and T cells in renal cell carcinoma. Whole-study findings and limits: In blood, top tumor clones expanded by 2 weeks, shrinking by 4. Without pretreatment biopsies, baseline tumor clonotype presence was undetermined.

Time point indicated: baseline pretreatment blood. Indicated treatment: 15 Gy SBRT to primary tumor, nephrectomy 4 weeks later. The sequence was obtained from a woman aged 55 to 70 with renal cell carcinoma. Specimen: blood, collected from a patient whose treatment included radiotherapy and nephrectomy. The chain combines TRBV5-1 with TRBJ1-1, with D perhaps TRBD1 (5 bases). CDR3 loop: CASSMGLRVSEGTEAFF. CDR3 in DNA: TGCGCCAGCAGCATGGGACTTCGGGTTTCCGAGGGCACTGAAGCTTTCTTT.